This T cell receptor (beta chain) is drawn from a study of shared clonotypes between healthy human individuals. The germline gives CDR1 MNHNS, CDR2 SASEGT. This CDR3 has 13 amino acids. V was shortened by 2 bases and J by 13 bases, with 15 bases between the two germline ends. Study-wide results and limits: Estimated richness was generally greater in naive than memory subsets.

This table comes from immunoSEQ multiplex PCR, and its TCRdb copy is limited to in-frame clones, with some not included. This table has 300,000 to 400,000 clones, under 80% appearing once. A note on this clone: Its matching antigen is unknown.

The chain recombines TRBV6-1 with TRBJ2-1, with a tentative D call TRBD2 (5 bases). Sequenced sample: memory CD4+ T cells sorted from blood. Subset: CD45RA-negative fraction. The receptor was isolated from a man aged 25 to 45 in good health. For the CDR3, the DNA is TGTGCCAGCAGTGAAATGAAAAGGGAGAGACAGTTCTTC. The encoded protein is CASSEMKRERQFF.